The 11 T cell receptor beta chains listed next were all sequenced from one sample in a study of T cells in Graves' hyperthyroidism and ophthalmopathy. There were TCR beta CDR3 regions amplified from RNA transcripts. First-round RT-PCR of the TCR CDR3 relied on the HTBI primer set. TCRdb reanalysed the multiplex PCR reads using MiXCR and keeps one entry per CDR3 protein. The sample shows around 340,000 distinct CDR3 sequences, roughly 17% of them seen only once. Sequencing was done on a sample of blood. These TCRs come from a woman between 25 and 40 years old with Graves' hyperthyroidism that later progressed to Graves' ophthalmopathy.

The table lists this clonotype with many counts. The chain couples TRBV3-1 to TRBJ2-5; no reliable D call. CDR3 length equals 14 residues. Germline CDR1 is LGHDT and CDR2 is YNNKEL (reference sequence). Trimming removed 3 bases from V and 2 bases from J, with 10 bases in between. CDR3 nucleotides: TGTGCCAGCAGCCACACGGAAAGTCAAGAGACCCAGTACTTC. Amino acids: CASSHTESQETQYF.

This clonotype was detected a few times. The chain carries TRBV20-1 and TRBJ2-7, with TRBD1 identical over 7 bases. There are 15 residues in the CDR3. Germline V gives CDR1 DFQATT, CDR2 SNEGSKA (reference sequence). The CDR3 nucleotides are TGCAGCGCCCAACGTGTAGGACAGGTACACTACGAGCAGTACTTC. It specifies CSAQRVGQVHYEQYF.

This clonotype came up a few times. V usage is TRBV29-1 and J usage is TRBJ2-7; a possible D gene is TRBD2 (5 bases). Germline CDR1 SQVTM, CDR2 ANQGSEA. This CDR3 contains 12 residues. Trimming took 1 base from V and 7 from J, leaving 11 bases between them. CDR3 DNA: TGCAGCGTTGAAGGTCAGAGGAGGGAGCAGTACTTC. This gives the protein CSVEGQRREQYF.

The rearrangement joins TRBV3-1 to TRBJ2-3; 14 bases are a match to TRBD2. Germline CDR1 and CDR2: LGHDT and YNNKEL (reference sequence). The CDR3 has 16 amino acids. The ends lost 4 bases at V and 6 bases at J; junction bases unmatched: 6. CDR3 DNA: TGTGCCAGCAGCCCGGGGACTAGCGGGAGAAGGGATACGCAGTATTTT. Residues: CASSPGTSGRRDTQYF.

J is TRBJ2-1 and V is TRBV20-1; TRBD2 matches 11 bases. Trimming at V came to 5 bases and at J to 3 bases, leaving 3 bases not matched to a gene. CDR1 and CDR2 (germline): DFQATT, SNEGSKA (reference sequence). CDR3 length: 14 residues. This CDR3 reads CSALAGGLYNEQFF. In DNA, the CDR3 is TGCAGTGCTTTAGCGGGAGGGCTCTACAATGAGCAGTTCTTC.

This chain links TRBV3-1 with TRBJ2-5; 11 bases align to TRBD2. V was pared by 5 bases and J by 5 bases, with 10 bases of the junction left unmatched. This CDR3 spans 16 amino acids. Germline V gene sequence: CDR1 LGHDT, CDR2 YNNKEL (reference sequence). The CDR3 reads CASSTLSGGAGETQYF. The CDR3, as DNA: TGTGCCAGCAGCACCCTTAGCGGGGGGGCTGGGGAGACCCAGTACTTC.

This clonotype was observed at least ten times. The V call is TRBV3-1, the J call TRBJ2-5; 8 bases line up with TRBD1. The CDR3 covers 18 residues. Germline CDR1 and CDR2: LGHDT and YNNKEL (reference sequence). With V trimmed by 4 bases and J by 3 bases, 16 bases remained unmatched. The CDR3: CASSPDRVGVFGEETQYF. The CDR3 DNA follows: TGTGCCAGCAGCCCGGACAGGGTAGGGGTCTTCGGCGAAGAGACCCAGTACTTC.

The rearrangement joins TRBV5-1 to TRBJ1-1, with TRBD1 matching 8 bases. The germline V gene encodes CDR1 SGHRS and CDR2 YFSETQ. There are 15 residues in the CDR3. J was trimmed by 4 bases and V by 0 bases; bases with no gene match: 5. CDR3 sequence: CASSLVQGVRTEAFF. The DNA of the CDR3 is TGCGCCAGCAGCTTGGTACAGGGGGTTCGCACTGAAGCTTTCTTT.

As concerns this clonotype: A much larger clone lies a single base off, so this may be a read error. The V gene is TRBV20-1, the J gene TRBJ2-4; D is ambiguous. CDR3 length: 15 residues. Germline V CDR1 and CDR2: DFQATT, SNEGSKA (reference sequence). The V gene lost 2 bases and the J gene lost 1 base, with 12 bases spanning the gap. The CDR3 sequence: CSARPVPGAKNIQYF. The DNA for the CDR3 is TGCAGTGCTAGACCAGTACCCGGGGCCAAAAACATTCAGTACTTC.

This clonotype was found many times. This sequence joins TRBV24-1 and TRBJ2-1; 11 bases line up with TRBD1. The J segment lost 9 bases and the V segment lost 9 bases, leaving 12 bases of the junction unmatched. CDR3 length: 15 residues. Per the germline V gene, CDR1 is KGHDR and CDR2 is SFDVKD. CDR3 residues: CATGPGQGVTGEQFF. In nucleotides, the CDR3 is TGTGCCACCGGTCCGGGACAGGGGGTGACCGGTGAGCAGTTCTTC.

The table lists this clonotype with a few counts. This chain links TRBV29-1 with TRBJ2-3, with TRBD2 matching 8 bases. From germline, CDR1 is SQVTM and CDR2 ANQGSEA. The J segment lost 6 bases and the V segment lost 6 bases, leaving 11 bases of the junction unmatched. This CDR3 is 14 amino acids long. The CDR3 protein is CSVDRAGVADTQYF. As DNA, the CDR3 is TGCAGCGTGGACAGAGCGGGAGTGGCTGATACGCAGTATTTT.